This T cell receptor beta chain was observed in a study of blood T cell repertoires in COVID-19. Trimming removed 5 bases at V and 11 bases at J, with 12 bases between. The germline V gene encodes CDR1 MDHEN and CDR2 SYDVKM. This CDR3 has 12 amino acids. Clones were read by immunoSEQ multiplex PCR, and TCRdb kept only the in-frame ones, dropping some. The sample holds 150,000 to 200,000 clones, approximately 83% seen once. The TCR was taken from a middle-aged woman with COVID-19, enrolled during active disease. Source material: peripheral blood. The J gene is TRBJ1-4, the V gene TRBV28; D is ambiguous. CDR3: CASSTEVDKLFF. DNA of the CDR3: TGTGCCAGCAGTACCGAGGTAGATAAACTGTTTTTT. The whole variable domain, remainder taken from reference TRBV28 and TRBJ1-4, is DVKVTQSSRYLVKRTGEKVFLECVQDMDHENMFWYRQDPGLGLRLIYFSYDVKMKEKGDIPEGYSVSREKKERFSLILESASTNQTSMYLCASSTEVDKLFFGSGTQLSVL.